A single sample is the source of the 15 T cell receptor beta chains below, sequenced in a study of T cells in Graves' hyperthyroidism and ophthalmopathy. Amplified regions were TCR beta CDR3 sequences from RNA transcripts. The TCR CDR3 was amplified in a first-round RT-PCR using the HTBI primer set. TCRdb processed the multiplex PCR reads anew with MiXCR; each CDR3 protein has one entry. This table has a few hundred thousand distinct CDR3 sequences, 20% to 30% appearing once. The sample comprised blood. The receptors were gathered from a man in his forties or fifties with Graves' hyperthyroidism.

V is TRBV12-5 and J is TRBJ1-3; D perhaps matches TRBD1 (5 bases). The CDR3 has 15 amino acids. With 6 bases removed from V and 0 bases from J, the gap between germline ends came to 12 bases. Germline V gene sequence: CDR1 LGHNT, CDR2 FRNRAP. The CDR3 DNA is TGTGCTAGTGGGCCCAGGGCCTCCTCTGGAAACACCATATATTTT. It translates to CASGPRASSGNTIYF.

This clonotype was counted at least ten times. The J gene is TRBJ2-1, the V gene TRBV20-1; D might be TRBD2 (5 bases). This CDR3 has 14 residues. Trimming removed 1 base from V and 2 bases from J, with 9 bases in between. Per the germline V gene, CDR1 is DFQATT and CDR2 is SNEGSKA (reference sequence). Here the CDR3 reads CSARGGSPYNEQFF. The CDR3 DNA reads TGCAGTGCTAGAGGAGGGAGTCCCTACAATGAGCAGTTCTTC.

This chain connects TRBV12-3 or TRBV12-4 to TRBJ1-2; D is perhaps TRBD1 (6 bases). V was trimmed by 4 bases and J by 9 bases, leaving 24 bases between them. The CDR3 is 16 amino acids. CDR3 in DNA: TGTGCCAGCAGTTCCTTTCTAGGGGGTAAAAGGTCTAGCTACACCTTC. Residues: CASSSFLGGKRSSYTF.

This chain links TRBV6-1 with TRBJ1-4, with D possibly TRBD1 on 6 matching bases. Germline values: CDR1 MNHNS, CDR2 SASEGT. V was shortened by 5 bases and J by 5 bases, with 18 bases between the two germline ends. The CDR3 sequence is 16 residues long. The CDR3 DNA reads TGTGCCAGCAGTAAGAGGGGAACAGGGCAAAATGAAAAACTGTTTTTT. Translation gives CASSKRGTGQNEKLFF.

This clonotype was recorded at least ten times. CDR3 nucleotides: TGTGCCAGCACCTTGGACTCCCGGTACAATGAGCAGTTCTTC. Translated, it gives CASTLDSRYNEQFF. The chain joins TRBV27 to TRBJ2-1; D is possibly TRBD2 (5 bases). The ends were cut back, 7 bases at V and 4 bases at J, with 14 bases in the middle. The CDR3 length is 14 residues. Germline V CDR1 and CDR2: MNHEY, SMNVEV (reference sequence).

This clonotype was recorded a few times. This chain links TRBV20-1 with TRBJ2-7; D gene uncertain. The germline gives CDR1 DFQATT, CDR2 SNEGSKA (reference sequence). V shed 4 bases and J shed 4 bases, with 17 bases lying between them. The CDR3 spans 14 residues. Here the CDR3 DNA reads TGCAGTGCTACCCCATCTGGGTTGGGTTACGAGCAGTACTTC. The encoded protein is CSATPSGLGYEQYF.

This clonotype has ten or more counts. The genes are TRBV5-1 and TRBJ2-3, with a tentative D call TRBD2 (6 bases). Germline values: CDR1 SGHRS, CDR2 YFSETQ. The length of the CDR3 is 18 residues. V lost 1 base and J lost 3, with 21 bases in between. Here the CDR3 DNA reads TGCGCCAGCAGCTTGCATCCGCGGGACCCCGAGGTTACAGATACGCAGTATTTT. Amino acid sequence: CASSLHPRDPEVTDTQYF.

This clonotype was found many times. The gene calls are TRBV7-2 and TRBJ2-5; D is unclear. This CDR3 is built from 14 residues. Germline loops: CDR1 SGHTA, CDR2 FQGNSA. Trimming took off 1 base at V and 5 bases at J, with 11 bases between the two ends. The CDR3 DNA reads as TGTGCCAGCAGCTTAGTTGTCAAGGCGGAGACCCAGTACTTC. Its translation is CASSLVVKAETQYF.

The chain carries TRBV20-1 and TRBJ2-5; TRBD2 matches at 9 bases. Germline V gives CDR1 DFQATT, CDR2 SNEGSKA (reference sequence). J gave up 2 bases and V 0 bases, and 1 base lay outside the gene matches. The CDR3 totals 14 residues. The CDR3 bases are TGCAGTGCTAGAGATCTAGCGGGACAAGAGACCCAGTACTTC. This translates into CSARDLAGQETQYF.

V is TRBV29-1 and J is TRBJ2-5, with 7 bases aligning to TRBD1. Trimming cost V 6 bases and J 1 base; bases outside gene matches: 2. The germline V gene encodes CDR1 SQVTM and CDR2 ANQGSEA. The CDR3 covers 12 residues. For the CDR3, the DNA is TGCAGCGTCAGGGGGATCCAAGAGACCCAGTACTTC. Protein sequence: CSVRGIQETQYF.

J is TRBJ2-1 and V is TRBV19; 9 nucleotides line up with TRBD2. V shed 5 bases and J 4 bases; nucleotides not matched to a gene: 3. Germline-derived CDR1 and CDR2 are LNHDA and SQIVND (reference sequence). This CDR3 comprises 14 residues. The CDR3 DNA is TGTGCCAGTAGTCCCCTAGCGGGATACAATGAGCAGTTCTTC. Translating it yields CASSPLAGYNEQFF.

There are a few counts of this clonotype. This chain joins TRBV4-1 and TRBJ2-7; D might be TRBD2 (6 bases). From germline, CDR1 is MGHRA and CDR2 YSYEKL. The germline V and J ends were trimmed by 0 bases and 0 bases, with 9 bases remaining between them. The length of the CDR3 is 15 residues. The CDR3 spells CASSQDRGTSYEQYF. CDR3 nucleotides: TGCGCCAGCAGCCAAGATCGGGGGACCTCCTACGAGCAGTACTTC.

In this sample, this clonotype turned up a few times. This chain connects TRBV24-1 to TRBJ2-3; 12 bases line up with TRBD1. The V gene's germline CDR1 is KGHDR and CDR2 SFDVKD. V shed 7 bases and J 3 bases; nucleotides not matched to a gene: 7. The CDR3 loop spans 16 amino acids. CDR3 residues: CATSSGTGGLTDTQYF. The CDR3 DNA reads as TGTGCCACCAGCTCAGGGACAGGGGGCCTTACAGATACGCAGTATTTT.

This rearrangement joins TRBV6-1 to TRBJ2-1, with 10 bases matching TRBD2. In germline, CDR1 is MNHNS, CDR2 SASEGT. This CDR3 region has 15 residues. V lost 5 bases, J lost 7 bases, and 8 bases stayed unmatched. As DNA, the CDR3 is TGTGCCAGCAGTTTAGCGGGAGGAAGAGGGAATGAGCAGTTCTTC. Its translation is CASSLAGGRGNEQFF.

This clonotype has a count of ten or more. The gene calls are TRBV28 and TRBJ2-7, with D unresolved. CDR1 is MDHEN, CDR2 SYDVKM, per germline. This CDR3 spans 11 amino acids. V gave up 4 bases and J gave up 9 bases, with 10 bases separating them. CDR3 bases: TGTGCCAGCAGTTCCGGGCCCTGGCAGTACTTC. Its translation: CASSSGPWQYF.